This T cell receptor (beta chain) was obtained from a study of cytomegalovirus exposure and HLA in healthy donors. Broader study findings: A reported reduction in N-insertions relative to the 666-donor mean was seen in an Asian-associated ancestry cluster in a later analysis.

Germline V gives CDR1 DFQATT, CDR2 SNEGSKA (reference sequence). The CDR3 contains 11 residues. V was clipped by 0 bases and J by 14 bases, with 11 bases between them. The PCR had 60 Vbeta and 13 Jbeta primers. TCRdb's copy holds only in-frame clones and misses some; the assay was immunoSEQ multiplex PCR. The sample records about 140,000 clones, 80% to 85% being singletons. A single count supports this clone. Its target is not known. The chain links TRBV20-1 to TRBJ2-1; no firm D call. The sequence was collected from a female donor in good health and CMV-seronegative. The sequenced sample consisted of PBMCs. The CDR3 DNA follows: TGCAGTGCTAGAGATCCCCGGTCGGAGTTCTTC. It is translated as CSARDPRSEFF.